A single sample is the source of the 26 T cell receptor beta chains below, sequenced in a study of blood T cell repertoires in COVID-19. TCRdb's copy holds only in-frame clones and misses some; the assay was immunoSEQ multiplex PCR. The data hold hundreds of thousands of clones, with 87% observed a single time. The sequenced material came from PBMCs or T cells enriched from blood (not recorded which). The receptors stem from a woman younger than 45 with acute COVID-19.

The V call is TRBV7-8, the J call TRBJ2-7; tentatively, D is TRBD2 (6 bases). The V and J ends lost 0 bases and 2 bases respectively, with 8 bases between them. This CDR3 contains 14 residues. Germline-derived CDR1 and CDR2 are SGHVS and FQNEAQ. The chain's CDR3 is CASSLAGGTYEQYF. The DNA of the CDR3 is TGTGCCAGCAGCTTAGCGGGGGGAACCTACGAGCAGTACTTC.

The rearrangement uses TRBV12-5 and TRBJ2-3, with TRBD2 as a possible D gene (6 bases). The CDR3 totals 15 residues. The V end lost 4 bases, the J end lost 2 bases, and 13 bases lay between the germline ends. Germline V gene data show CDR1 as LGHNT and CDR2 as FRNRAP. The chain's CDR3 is CASGWTGTFTDTQYF. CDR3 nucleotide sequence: TGTGCTAGTGGTTGGACCGGGACTTTCACAGATACGCAGTATTTT.

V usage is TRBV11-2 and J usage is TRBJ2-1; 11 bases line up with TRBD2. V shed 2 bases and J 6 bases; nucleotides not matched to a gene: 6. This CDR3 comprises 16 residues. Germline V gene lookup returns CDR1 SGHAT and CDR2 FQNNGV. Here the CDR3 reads CASSLSRTSGSNEQFF. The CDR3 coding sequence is TGTGCCAGCAGCTTAAGTCGTACTAGCGGGAGCAATGAGCAGTTCTTC.

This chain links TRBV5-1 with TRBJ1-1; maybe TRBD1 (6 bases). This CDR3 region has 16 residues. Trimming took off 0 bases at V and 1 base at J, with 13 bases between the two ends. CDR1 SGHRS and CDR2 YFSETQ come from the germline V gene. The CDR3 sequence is CASSLGAGVRNTEAFF. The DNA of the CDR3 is TGCGCCAGCAGCTTGGGGGCAGGGGTGAGGAACACTGAAGCTTTCTTT.

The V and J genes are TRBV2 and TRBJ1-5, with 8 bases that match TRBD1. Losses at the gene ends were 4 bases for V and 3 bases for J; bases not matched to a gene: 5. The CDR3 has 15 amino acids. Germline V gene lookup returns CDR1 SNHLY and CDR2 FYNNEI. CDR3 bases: TGTGCCAGCAGTGCCGGGACAGGAGACAATCAGCCCCAGCATTTT. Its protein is CASSAGTGDNQPQHF.

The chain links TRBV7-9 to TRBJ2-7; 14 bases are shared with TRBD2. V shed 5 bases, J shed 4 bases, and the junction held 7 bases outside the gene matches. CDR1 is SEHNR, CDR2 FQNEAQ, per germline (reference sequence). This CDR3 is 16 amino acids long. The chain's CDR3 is CASSLGTSGSWYEQYF. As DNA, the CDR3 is TGTGCCAGCAGCCTCGGGACTAGCGGGAGTTGGTACGAGCAGTACTTC.

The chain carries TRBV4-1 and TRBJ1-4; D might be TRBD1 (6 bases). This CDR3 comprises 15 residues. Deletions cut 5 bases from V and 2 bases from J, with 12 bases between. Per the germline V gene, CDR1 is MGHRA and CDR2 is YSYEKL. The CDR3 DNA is TGCGCCAGCAGCGTAAGGACAGATACTAATGAAAAACTGTTTTTT. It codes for CASSVRTDTNEKLFF.

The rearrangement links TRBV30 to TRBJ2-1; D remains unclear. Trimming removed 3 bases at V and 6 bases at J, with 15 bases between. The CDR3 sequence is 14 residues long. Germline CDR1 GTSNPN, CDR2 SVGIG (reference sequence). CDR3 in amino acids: CAWRGLNYGNEQFF. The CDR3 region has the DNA TGTGCCTGGAGGGGCCTTAATTATGGCAATGAGCAGTTCTTC.

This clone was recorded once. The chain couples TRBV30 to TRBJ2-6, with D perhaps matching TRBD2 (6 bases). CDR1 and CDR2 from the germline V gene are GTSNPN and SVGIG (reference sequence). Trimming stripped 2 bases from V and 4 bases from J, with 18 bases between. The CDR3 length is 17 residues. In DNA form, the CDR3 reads TGTGCCTGGAGTCCACGGCGGGGTTCATCAGGGGCCAACGTCCTGACTTTC. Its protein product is CAWSPRRGSSGANVLTF.

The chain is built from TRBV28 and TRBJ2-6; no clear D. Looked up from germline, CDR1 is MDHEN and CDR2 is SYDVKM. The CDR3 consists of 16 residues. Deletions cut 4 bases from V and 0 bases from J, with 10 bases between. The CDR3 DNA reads TGTGCCAGCAGTTCCTCAGGCAGCTCTGGGGCCAACGTCCTGACTTTC. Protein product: CASSSSGSSGANVLTF.

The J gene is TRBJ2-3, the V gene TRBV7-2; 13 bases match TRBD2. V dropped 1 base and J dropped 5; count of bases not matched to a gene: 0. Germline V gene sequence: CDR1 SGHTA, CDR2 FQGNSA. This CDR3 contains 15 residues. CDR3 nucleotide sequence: TGTGCCAGCAGCTTAGGACTAGCGGGAGGAGATACGCAGTATTTT. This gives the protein CASSLGLAGGDTQYF.

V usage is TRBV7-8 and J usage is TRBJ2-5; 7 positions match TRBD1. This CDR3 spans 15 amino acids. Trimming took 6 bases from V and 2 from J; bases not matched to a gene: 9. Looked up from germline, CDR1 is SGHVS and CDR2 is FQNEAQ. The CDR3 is CASRRQGGTQETQYF. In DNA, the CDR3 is TGTGCCAGCAGGCGACAGGGTGGGACACAAGAGACCCAGTACTTC. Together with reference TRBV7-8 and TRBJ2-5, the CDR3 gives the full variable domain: GAGVSQSPRYKVAKRGQDVALRCDPISGHVSLFWYQQALGQGPEFLTYFQNEAQLDKSGLPSDRFFAERPEGSVSTLKIQRTQQEDSAVYLCASRRQGGTQETQYFGPGTRLLVL.

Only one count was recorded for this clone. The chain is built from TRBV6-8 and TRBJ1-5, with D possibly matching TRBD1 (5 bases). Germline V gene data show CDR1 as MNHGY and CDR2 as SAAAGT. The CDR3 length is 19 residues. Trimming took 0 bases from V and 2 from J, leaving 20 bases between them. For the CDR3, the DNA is TGTGCCAGCAGTTACTCGATGCAGGGCACCCCCTTATGCAATCAGCCCCAGCATTTT. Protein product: CASSYSMQGTPLCNQPQHF.

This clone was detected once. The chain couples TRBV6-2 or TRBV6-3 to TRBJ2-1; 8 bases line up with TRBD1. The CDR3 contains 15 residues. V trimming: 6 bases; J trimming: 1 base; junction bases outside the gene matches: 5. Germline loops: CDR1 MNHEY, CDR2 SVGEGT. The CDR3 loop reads CASSYGQGSYNEQFF. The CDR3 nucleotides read TGTGCCAGCAGCTATGGACAGGGTTCCTACAATGAGCAGTTCTTC.

CDR3 in DNA: TGTGCCAGCAGCTCACGGGACAGGGGGACCACTGAAGCTTTCTTT. Protein sequence: CASSSRDRGTTEAFF. The chain couples TRBV7-9 to TRBJ1-1; TRBD1 matches at 11 bases. Germline V gene sequence: CDR1 SEHNR, CDR2 FQNEAQ (reference sequence). Trimming at V came to 4 bases and at J to 4 bases, leaving 5 bases not matched to a gene. This CDR3 comprises 15 residues.

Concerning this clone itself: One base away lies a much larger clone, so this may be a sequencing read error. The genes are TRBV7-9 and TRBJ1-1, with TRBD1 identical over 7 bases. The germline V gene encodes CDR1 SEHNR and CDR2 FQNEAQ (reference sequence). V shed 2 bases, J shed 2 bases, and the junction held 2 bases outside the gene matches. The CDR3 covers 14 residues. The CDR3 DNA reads TGTGCCAGCAGCTTATCAGGGGGTAACACTGAAGCTTTCTTT. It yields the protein CASSLSGGNTEAFF. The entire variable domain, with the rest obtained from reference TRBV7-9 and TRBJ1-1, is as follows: DTGVSQNPRHKITKRGQNVTFRCDPISEHNRLYWYRQTLGQGPEFLTYFQNEAQLEKSRLLSDRFSAERPKGSFSTLEIQRTEQGDSAMYLCASSLSGGNTEAFFGQGTRLTVV.

Written as DNA, the CDR3 is TGTGCCAGCAGCGCAAAACAGGTATCACCCCTCCACTTT. It encodes CASSAKQVSPLHF. The chain couples TRBV9 to TRBJ1-6; D may be TRBD1 (5 bases). Trimming pared 3 bases from V and 10 bases from J, leaving 11 bases between. The V gene's germline CDR1 is SGDLS and CDR2 YYNGEE. The CDR3 spans 13 residues.

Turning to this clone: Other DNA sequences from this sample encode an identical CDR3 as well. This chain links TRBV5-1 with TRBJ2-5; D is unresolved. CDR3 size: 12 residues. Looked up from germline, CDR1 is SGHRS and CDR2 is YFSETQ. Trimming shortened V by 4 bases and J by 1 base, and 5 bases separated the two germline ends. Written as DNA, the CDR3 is TGCGCCAGCAGCCTCCCCCAAGAGACCCAGTACTTC. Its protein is CASSLPQETQYF.

This CDR3 reads CASSQKGPANTGELFF. Written as DNA, the CDR3 is TGTGCCAGCAGCCAAAAGGGGCCAGCTAACACCGGGGAGCTGTTTTTT. The rearrangement links TRBV14 to TRBJ2-2, with D possibly matching TRBD1 (5 bases). Per germline, CDR1 SGHDN and CDR2 FVKESK. V was pared by 2 bases and J by 2 bases, with 12 bases between. This CDR3 is 16 amino acids long. Together with reference TRBV14 and TRBJ2-2, the CDR3 gives the full variable domain: EAGVTQFPSHSVIEKGQTVTLRCDPISGHDNLYWYRRVMGKEIKFLLHFVKESKQDESGMPNNRFLAERTGGTYSTLKVQPAELEDSGVYFCASSQKGPANTGELFFGEGSRLTVL.

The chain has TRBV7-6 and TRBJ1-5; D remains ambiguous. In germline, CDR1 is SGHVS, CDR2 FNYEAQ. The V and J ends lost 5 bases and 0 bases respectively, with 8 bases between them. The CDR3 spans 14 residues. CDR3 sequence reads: CASSPIDSNQPQHF. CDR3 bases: TGTGCCAGCAGCCCAATAGATAGCAATCAGCCCCAGCATTTT.

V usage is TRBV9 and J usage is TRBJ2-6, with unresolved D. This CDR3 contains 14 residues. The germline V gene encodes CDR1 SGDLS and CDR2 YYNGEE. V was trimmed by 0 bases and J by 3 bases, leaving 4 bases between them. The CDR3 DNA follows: TGTGCCAGCAGCGTAGATCTTGGGGCCAACGTCCTGACTTTC. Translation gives CASSVDLGANVLTF.

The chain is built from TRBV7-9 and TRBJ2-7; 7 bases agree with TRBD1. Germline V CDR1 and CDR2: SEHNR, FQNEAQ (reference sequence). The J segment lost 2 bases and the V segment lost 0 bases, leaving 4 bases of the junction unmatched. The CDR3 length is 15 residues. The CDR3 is CASSLASGQTYEQYF. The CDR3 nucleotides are TGTGCCAGCAGCTTAGCTTCGGGACAGACCTACGAGCAGTACTTC. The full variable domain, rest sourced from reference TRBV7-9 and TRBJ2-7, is DTGVSQNPRHKITKRGQNVTFRCDPISEHNRLYWYRQTLGQGPEFLTYFQNEAQLEKSRLLSDRFSAERPKGSFSTLEIQRTEQGDSAMYLCASSLASGQTYEQYFGPGTRLTVT.

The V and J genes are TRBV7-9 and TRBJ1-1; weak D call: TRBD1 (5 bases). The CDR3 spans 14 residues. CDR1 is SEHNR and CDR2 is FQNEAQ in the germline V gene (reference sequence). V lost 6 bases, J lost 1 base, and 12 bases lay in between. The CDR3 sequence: CASRIWGENTEAFF. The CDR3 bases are TGTGCCAGCAGAATTTGGGGCGAGAACACTGAAGCTTTCTTT.

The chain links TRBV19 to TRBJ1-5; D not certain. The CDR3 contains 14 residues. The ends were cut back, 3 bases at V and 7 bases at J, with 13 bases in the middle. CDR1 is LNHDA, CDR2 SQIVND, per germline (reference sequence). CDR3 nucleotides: TGTGCCAGTAGTATGTTGGGAGGGAGCCAGCCCCAGCATTTT. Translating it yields CASSMLGGSQPQHF.

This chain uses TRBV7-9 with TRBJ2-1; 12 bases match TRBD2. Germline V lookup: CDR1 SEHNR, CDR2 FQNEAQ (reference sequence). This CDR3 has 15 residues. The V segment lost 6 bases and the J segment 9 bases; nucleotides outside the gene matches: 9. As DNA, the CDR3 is TGTGCCAGCAGTAAAAGTGGACTAGCGGGATTTGAGCAGTTCTTC. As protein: CASSKSGLAGFEQFF.

CDR3 in amino acids: CASSSPGGPPNTGELFF. Here the CDR3 DNA reads TGTGCCAGTAGTTCCCCGGGAGGCCCCCCGAACACCGGGGAGCTGTTTTTT. This chain uses TRBV19 with TRBJ2-2; TRBD2 matches 7 bases. CDR1 and CDR2 (germline): LNHDA, SQIVND (reference sequence). The CDR3 totals 17 residues. J gave up 0 bases and V 5 bases, and 9 bases lay outside the gene matches.